These 30 T cell receptor beta chains were all obtained from the same sample, sequenced in a study of vaccination and CD4 T cells after COVID-19. An Oncomine TCR Beta short-read assay was used to sequence the DNA from cultured CD4+ T cells. Using its own MiXCR run on the PCR reads, TCRdb lists one record per CDR3 protein. There are some 10,000 distinct CDR3 sequences in the sample; 51% occur only once, and 39% lies in the top ten. These receptors lack a known antigen. Treatment meaning: approximately 11-day PBMC culture with coronavirus spike peptide pools or control peptides (ViraFEST assay). The sample taken for sequencing was CD4+ T cells from blood, cultured in vitro. Source of these receptors: a human donor who had recovered from COVID-19.

The gene calls are TRBV7-2 and TRBJ1-1; 8 nucleotides match TRBD1. The J segment lost 3 bases and the V segment lost 5 bases, leaving 11 bases of the junction unmatched. Looked up from germline, CDR1 is SGHTA and CDR2 is FQGNSA. The CDR3 loop spans 16 amino acids. In DNA, the CDR3 is TGTGCCAGCAGCCATCGGACAGGGCCCCTTGACACTGAAGCTTTCTTT. Amino acid sequence: CASSHRTGPLDTEAFF.

The chain carries TRBV20-1 and TRBJ2-1, with TRBD1 identical over 8 bases. With 0 bases clipped from V and 13 bases from J, the junction kept 26 bases outside the gene matches. This CDR3 comprises 19 residues. Germline CDR1 and CDR2: DFQATT and SNEGSKA (reference sequence). CDR3 nucleotides: TGCAGTGCTAGAGACGGGACAGGCCCTACTCGGGCTACTACTGTCGAACAGTTCTTC. Translating gives CSARDGTGPTRATTVEQFF.

This chain uses TRBV4-3 with TRBJ2-1, with TRBD2 identical over 8 bases. The V and J ends lost 0 bases and 2 bases, in that order; junction bases with no gene match: 3. The CDR3 is 16 residues long. Per germline, CDR1 LGHNA and CDR2 YSLEER. CDR3 bases: TGCGCCAGCAGCCAAGAGTACGGGGGGGCCTACAATGAGCAGTTCTTC. It specifies CASSQEYGGAYNEQFF.

The chain has TRBV2 and TRBJ2-5; perhaps TRBD1 as D (6 bases). Germline V gene data show CDR1 as SNHLY and CDR2 as FYNNEI. V gave up 5 bases and J gave up 2 bases, with 12 bases separating them. The CDR3 length is 14 residues. CDR3: CASSRRQGQETQYF. DNA of the CDR3: TGTGCCAGCAGTCGCCGGCAGGGGCAAGAGACCCAGTACTTC.

This clonotype was seen just once. The CDR3 DNA sequence: TGCGCCAGCAGCTTGGCCAGCGACAGGAGAAATTCACCCCTCCACTTT. Protein: CASSLASDRRNSPLHF. The chain links TRBV5-1 to TRBJ1-6, with a weak D call TRBD1 (6 bases). Between the trimmed V and J ends, which lost 0 bases and 7 bases, there was a span of 14 bases. This CDR3 has 16 residues. CDR1 is SGHRS and CDR2 is YFSETQ in the germline V gene.

This clonotype was observed a few times. V usage is TRBV7-2 and J usage is TRBJ1-2, with D perhaps TRBD1 (6 bases). Trimming took 2 bases from V and 3 from J, leaving 13 bases between them. This CDR3 contains 15 residues. Germline V gives CDR1 SGHTA, CDR2 FQGNSA. Here the CDR3 reads CASSLPGTMDYGYTF. As DNA, the CDR3 is TGTGCCAGCAGCTTACCCGGGACAATGGACTATGGCTACACCTTC.

The J gene is TRBJ2-3, the V gene TRBV6-1; D may be TRBD1 or TRBD2 (5 bases each). The CDR3 totals 16 residues. V was cut by 7 bases and J by 2 bases, with 19 bases left in between. Germline V lookup: CDR1 MNHNS, CDR2 SASEGT. The CDR3 nucleotides are TGTGCCAGCACCACAGGAAGGAGGCGGTTCACAGATACGCAGTATTTT. Encoded protein: CASTTGRRRFTDTQYF.

This chain uses TRBV7-8 with TRBJ2-1; 11 positions agree with TRBD2. Germline V gives CDR1 SGHVS, CDR2 FQNEAQ. The CDR3 extends over 16 amino acids. V shed 5 bases, J shed 2 bases, and the junction held 5 bases outside the gene matches. CDR3 in DNA: TGTGCCAGCAGCCCCGGACTAGCGGGCACCTACAATGAGCAGTTCTTC. This sequence encodes CASSPGLAGTYNEQFF.

The chain carries TRBV19 and TRBJ2-2; TRBD2 matches 8 bases. J lost 2 bases, V lost 3 bases, and 11 bases had no gene match. The CDR3 covers 18 residues. Per germline, CDR1 LNHDA and CDR2 SQIVND (reference sequence). The CDR3 loop is CASSIGRLAGDNTGELFF. CDR3 in DNA: TGTGCCAGTAGTATCGGTAGGCTAGCGGGCGATAACACCGGGGAGCTGTTTTTT. The complete variable domain, with remaining parts taken from reference TRBV19 and TRBJ2-2, reads DGGITQSPKYLFRKEGQNVTLSCEQNLNHDAMYWYRQDPGQGLRLIYYSQIVNDFQKGDIAEGYSVSREKKESFPLTVTSAQKNPTAFYLCASSIGRLAGDNTGELFFGEGSRLTVL.

The CDR3 DNA follows: TGCGCCAGCAGTGGGGACAGCCGCTACACCTTC. Translation: CASSGDSRYTF. The chain recombines TRBV10-2 with TRBJ1-2; 7 bases agree with TRBD1. Germline trimming cut 4 bases from V and 9 bases from J; bases unmatched to any gene: 2. CDR1 is WSHSY, CDR2 SAAADI, per germline. The CDR3 covers 11 residues.

This chain uses TRBV19 with TRBJ1-2; D is unresolved. The V gene's germline CDR1 is LNHDA and CDR2 SQIVND (reference sequence). V lost 7 bases to trimming and J lost 3 bases, with 12 bases between them. The CDR3 is made up of 13 amino acids. DNA of the CDR3: TGTGCCAGTAAGCAGGCAGGTGACTATGGCTACACCTTC. It yields the protein CASKQAGDYGYTF. The whole variable domain, filled in from reference TRBV19 and TRBJ1-2, reads DGGITQSPKYLFRKEGQNVTLSCEQNLNHDAMYWYRQDPGQGLRLIYYSQIVNDFQKGDIAEGYSVSREKKESFPLTVTSAQKNPTAFYLCASKQAGDYGYTFGSGTRLTVV.

This clonotype was picked up a small number of times. The rearrangement joins TRBV19 to TRBJ1-5; D is uncertain. The ends were cut back, 3 bases at V and 6 bases at J, with 6 bases in the middle. The CDR3 spans 12 residues. Germline CDR1 and CDR2: LNHDA and SQIVND (reference sequence). CDR3 loop: CASSIPFQPQHF. In DNA, the CDR3 is TGTGCCAGTAGTATTCCTTTTCAGCCCCAGCATTTT. Full variable domain (outside the CDR3, taken from reference TRBV19 and TRBJ1-5): DGGITQSPKYLFRKEGQNVTLSCEQNLNHDAMYWYRQDPGQGLRLIYYSQIVNDFQKGDIAEGYSVSREKKESFPLTVTSAQKNPTAFYLCASSIPFQPQHFGDGTRLSIL.

The rearrangement links TRBV7-8 to TRBJ2-3, with 7 positions matching TRBD1. Trimming removed 5 bases from V and 0 bases from J; junction bases left unmatched: 5. Germline V gene data show CDR1 as SGHVS and CDR2 as FQNEAQ. This CDR3 spans 15 amino acids. The CDR3 loop is CASSGDRVSTDTQYF. The CDR3 coding sequence is TGTGCCAGCAGCGGCGACAGGGTCAGCACAGATACGCAGTATTTT.

The V gene is TRBV25-1, the J gene TRBJ1-2; 8 nucleotides agree with TRBD1. Germline values: CDR1 MGHDK, CDR2 SYGVNS. J gave up 6 bases and V 0 bases, and 9 bases lay outside the gene matches. This CDR3 has 16 amino acids. In DNA form, the CDR3 reads TGTGCCAGCAGTGAATATCTCCAGGGGGCAAGAAATGGCTACACCTTC. This gives the protein CASSEYLQGARNGYTF.

The chain links TRBV29-1 to TRBJ2-3; D gene uncertain. This CDR3 is 13 amino acids long. Deletions cut 7 bases from V and 3 bases from J, with 14 bases between. From germline, CDR1 is SQVTM and CDR2 ANQGSEA. CDR3 loop: CSALPPGTDTQYF. The CDR3 nucleotides are TGCAGCGCGTTGCCCCCCGGGACAGATACGCAGTATTTT.

The J gene is TRBJ1-4, the V gene TRBV19, with 7 bases fitting TRBD1. The CDR3 extends over 14 amino acids. V lost 7 bases and J lost 15; bases outside the gene matches: 17. CDR1 and CDR2 from the germline V gene are LNHDA and SQIVND (reference sequence). CDR3 nucleotide sequence: TGTGCCAGTACTTCACTTCCCCCGGGACAGACGATGTTTTTT. This gives the protein CASTSLPPGQTMFF.

This clonotype was counted a few times. The V gene is TRBV7-9, the J gene TRBJ2-3; D is perhaps TRBD2 (6 bases). Trimming removed 3 bases from V and 9 bases from J, with 10 bases in between. Germline CDR1 and CDR2: SEHNR and FQNEAQ (reference sequence). CDR3 length equals 12 residues. Here the CDR3 reads CASSFGGATQYF. In DNA form, the CDR3 reads TGTGCCAGCAGCTTCGGCGGGGCCACGCAGTATTTT.

The chain links TRBV11-2 to TRBJ1-1; no clear D gene. The CDR3 consists of 13 residues. Trimming pared 5 bases from V and 0 bases from J, leaving 7 bases between. The germline V gene encodes CDR1 SGHAT and CDR2 FQNNGV. CDR3 DNA sequence: TGTGCCAGCAGCCAAGGTTTGAACACTGAAGCTTTCTTT. Amino acids: CASSQGLNTEAFF.

In its sample, this clonotype was seen a few times. The chain links TRBV20-1 to TRBJ2-1, with D perhaps TRBD2 (6 bases). This CDR3 spans 12 amino acids. From germline, CDR1 is DFQATT and CDR2 SNEGSKA (reference sequence). Trimming pared 5 bases from V and 4 bases from J, leaving 9 bases between. CDR3 loop: CSARDLYNEQFF. The CDR3 DNA sequence: TGCAGTGCTCGGGACTTATACAATGAGCAGTTCTTC.

The chain is built from TRBV5-4 and TRBJ1-2; D not resolved. In germline, CDR1 is SGHNT, CDR2 YYREEE (reference sequence). The CDR3 loop spans 17 amino acids. Trimming pared 0 bases from V and 7 bases from J, leaving 22 bases between. CDR3 sequence: CASSLASTGVMVGGYTF. The CDR3 DNA sequence: TGTGCCAGCAGCTTGGCGTCGACGGGCGTGATGGTGGGTGGCTACACCTTC.

This clonotype was found once. This chain uses TRBV7-9 with TRBJ1-4; a possible D gene is TRBD1 (6 bases). With 2 bases removed from V and 8 bases from J, the gap between germline ends came to 12 bases. This CDR3 has 14 amino acids. CDR1 and CDR2 (germline): SEHNR, FQNEAQ (reference sequence). The CDR3 bases are TGTGCCAGCAGCTTAAGGGGGGCCAGGGAAAAACTGTTTTTT. It encodes CASSLRGAREKLFF.

J is TRBJ1-2 and V is TRBV18; unclear D gene. Trimming removed 2 bases at V and 4 bases at J, with 11 bases between. CDR3 length equals 14 residues. From germline, CDR1 is KGHSH and CDR2 LQKENI. DNA of the CDR3: TGTGCCAGCTCACCATCAGAGGGTCCCTATGGCTACACCTTC. It yields the protein CASSPSEGPYGYTF.

This rearrangement joins TRBV6-1 to TRBJ1-3; D is unclear. The CDR3 length is 15 residues. In germline, CDR1 is MNHNS, CDR2 SASEGT. The V end lost 5 bases, the J end lost 0 bases, and 11 bases lay between the germline ends. CDR3 amino acids: CASSPRGYSGNTIYF. For the CDR3, the DNA is TGTGCCAGCAGTCCTCGAGGCTACTCTGGAAACACCATATATTTT.

Only one count was recorded for this clonotype. J is TRBJ2-2 and V is TRBV19, with a tentative D call TRBD2 (6 bases). The V gene's germline CDR1 is LNHDA and CDR2 SQIVND (reference sequence). The CDR3 is 15 residues long. V was pared by 2 bases and J by 4 bases, with 11 bases between. CDR3 DNA: TGTGCCAGTAGTATAATACAAGCGGGCACCGGGGAGCTGTTTTTT. It encodes CASSIIQAGTGELFF.

The rearrangement uses TRBV5-5 and TRBJ2-7, with a weak D call TRBD2 (6 bases). The CDR3 consists of 14 residues. V was pared by 0 bases and J by 2 bases, with 9 bases between. Germline values: CDR1 SGHKS, CDR2 YYEKEE (reference sequence). CDR3 sequence reads: CASSLAGGTYEQYF. In DNA, the CDR3 is TGTGCCAGCAGCTTGGCTGGCGGGACCTACGAGCAGTACTTC.

The table lists this clonotype with a few counts. The V and J genes are TRBV19 and TRBJ1-2; the D gene is possibly TRBD1 (6 bases). This CDR3 contains 14 residues. Germline CDR1 reads LNHDA; CDR2 reads SQIVND (reference sequence). Trimming took 6 bases from V and 0 from J, leaving 11 bases between them. The CDR3 protein is CASRPGATNYGYTF. The CDR3 nucleotides are TGTGCCAGTAGACCGGGGGCTACTAACTATGGCTACACCTTC.

The CDR3 DNA reads TGTGCCAGCAGCCAGACCGCAGGGGGTTCCTACGAGCAGTACTTC. It translates to CASSQTAGGSYEQYF. V gene TRBV11-3 combines with J gene TRBJ2-7; 7 bases agree with TRBD1. Germline CDR1 is SGHNT and CDR2 is YENEEA. The CDR3 has 15 residues. With V trimmed by 5 bases and J by 1 base, 8 bases remained unmatched.

V is TRBV2 and J is TRBJ2-2, with D possibly matching TRBD1 (5 bases). In germline, CDR1 is SNHLY, CDR2 FYNNEI. The V and J ends lost 1 base and 1 base respectively, with 7 bases between them. The CDR3 spans 15 residues. The CDR3 DNA sequence: TGTGCCAGCAGTGAAGGTCAGGGGAACACCGGGGAGCTGTTTTTT. Translation gives CASSEGQGNTGELFF.

V usage is TRBV6-1 and J usage is TRBJ1-1; no definite D call. V lost 6 bases to trimming and J lost 8 bases, with 10 bases between them. Germline V CDR1 and CDR2: MNHNS, SASEGT. CDR3 length: 11 residues. The CDR3 coding sequence is TGTGCCAGCAGAGGACTAAAAGAAGCTTTCTTT. This codes for CASRGLKEAFF.

CDR3 protein: CASSPRGRGLNQPQHF. The CDR3 DNA reads as TGTGCCAGCAGTCCTCGAGGCAGGGGGCTGAATCAGCCCCAGCATTTT. The genes are TRBV6-1 and TRBJ1-5; TRBD1 matches 8 bases. V trimming: 5 bases; J trimming: 4 bases; junction bases outside the gene matches: 10. This CDR3 has 16 residues. Germline CDR1 and CDR2: MNHNS and SASEGT.